This TCR beta chain is drawn from a study of T cell responses to AZD1222 COVID-19 vaccine. Overall study: Whether given at about 4 or about 12 weeks, second doses were pooled.

A note on this clone: Antigen unknown.

General study findings and limits: Every sample of the repertoires postdated the peak T cell response. The sample set comprised mostly white British donors with more females, and clonal diversity was possibly underestimated. At baseline, just five to seven AZD1222 recipients tested seropositive.

There are 13 residues in the CDR3. Germline V gene lookup returns CDR1 MNHNY and CDR2 SVGAGI (reference sequence). J gave up 4 bases and V 6 bases, and 5 bases lay outside the gene matches. Clones were sequenced by immunoSEQ multiplex PCR, and TCRdb holds only the in-frame ones, with some missing. The table has about 150,000 clones, about 93% seen once. The source of this sequence is an adult in good health. The chain uses TRBV6-6 and TRBJ1-1; 7 bases align to TRBD1. Specimen: peripheral blood, collected on day 0 of AZD1222 vaccination. The CDR3 DNA sequence: TGTGCCAGCAGAGACAGGGAAGGCACTGAAGCTTTCTTT. Protein sequence: CASRDREGTEAFF.